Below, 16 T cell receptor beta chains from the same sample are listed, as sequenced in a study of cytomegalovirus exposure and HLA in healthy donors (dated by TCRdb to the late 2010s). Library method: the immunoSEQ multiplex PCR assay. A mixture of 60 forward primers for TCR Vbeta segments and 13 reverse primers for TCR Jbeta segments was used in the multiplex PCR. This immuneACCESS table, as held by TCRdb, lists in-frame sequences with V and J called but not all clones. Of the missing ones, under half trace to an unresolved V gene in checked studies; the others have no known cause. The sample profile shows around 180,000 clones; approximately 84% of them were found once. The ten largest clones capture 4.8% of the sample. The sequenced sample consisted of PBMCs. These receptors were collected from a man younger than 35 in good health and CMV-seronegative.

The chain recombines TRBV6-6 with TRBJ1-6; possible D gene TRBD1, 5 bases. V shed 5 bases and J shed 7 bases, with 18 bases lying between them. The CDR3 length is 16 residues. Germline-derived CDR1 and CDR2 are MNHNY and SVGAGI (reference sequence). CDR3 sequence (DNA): TGTGCCAGCAGTCCCGACAGTAACAGAATCAATTCACCCCTCCACTTT. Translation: CASSPDSNRINSPLHF.

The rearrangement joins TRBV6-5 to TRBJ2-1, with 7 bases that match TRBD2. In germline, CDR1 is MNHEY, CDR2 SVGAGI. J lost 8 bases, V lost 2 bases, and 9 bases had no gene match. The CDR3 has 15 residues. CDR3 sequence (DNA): TGTGCCAGCAGTTACCTAACTAGCGTTAGACATGAGCAGTTCTTC. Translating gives CASSYLTSVRHEQFF.

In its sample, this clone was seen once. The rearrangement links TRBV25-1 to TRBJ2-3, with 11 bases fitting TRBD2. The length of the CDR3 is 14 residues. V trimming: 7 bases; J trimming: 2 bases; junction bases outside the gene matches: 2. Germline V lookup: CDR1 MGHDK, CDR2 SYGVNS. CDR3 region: CASISGRATDTQYF. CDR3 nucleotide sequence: TGTGCCAGCATTAGCGGGAGGGCCACAGATACGCAGTATTTT.

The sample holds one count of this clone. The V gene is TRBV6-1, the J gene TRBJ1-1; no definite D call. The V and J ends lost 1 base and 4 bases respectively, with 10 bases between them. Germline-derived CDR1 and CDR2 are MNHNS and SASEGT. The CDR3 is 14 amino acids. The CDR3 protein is CASSEVRYRTEAFF. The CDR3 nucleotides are TGTGCCAGCAGTGAAGTTCGGTATCGCACTGAAGCTTTCTTT.

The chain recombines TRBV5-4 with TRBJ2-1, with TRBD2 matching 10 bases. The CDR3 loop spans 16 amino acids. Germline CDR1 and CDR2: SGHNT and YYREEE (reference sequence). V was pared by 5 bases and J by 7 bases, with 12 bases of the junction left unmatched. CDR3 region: CASRKDYNSGGNEQFF. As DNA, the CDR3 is TGTGCCAGCAGAAAGGACTATAATAGCGGGGGGAATGAGCAGTTCTTC.

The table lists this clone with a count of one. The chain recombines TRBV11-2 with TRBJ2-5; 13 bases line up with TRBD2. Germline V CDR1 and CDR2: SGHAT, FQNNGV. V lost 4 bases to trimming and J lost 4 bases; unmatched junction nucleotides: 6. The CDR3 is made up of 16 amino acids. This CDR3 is CASSSPGLAGLETQYF. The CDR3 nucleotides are TGTGCCAGCAGCTCACCGGGACTAGCGGGGCTAGAGACCCAGTACTTC.

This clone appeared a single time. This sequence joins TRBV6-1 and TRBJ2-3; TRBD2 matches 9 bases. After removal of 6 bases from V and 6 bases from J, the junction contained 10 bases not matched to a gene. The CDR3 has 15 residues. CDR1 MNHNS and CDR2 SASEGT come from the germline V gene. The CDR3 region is CASSLLTAGGDTQYF. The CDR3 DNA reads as TGTGCCAGCAGCCTCCTGACAGCGGGGGGCGATACGCAGTATTTT.

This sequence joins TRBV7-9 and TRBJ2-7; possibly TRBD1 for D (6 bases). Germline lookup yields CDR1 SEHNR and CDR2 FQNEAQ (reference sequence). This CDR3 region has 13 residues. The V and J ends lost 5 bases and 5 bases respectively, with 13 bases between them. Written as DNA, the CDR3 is TGTGCCAGCAGCGAGAGACACAGGGACGAGCAGTACTTC. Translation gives CASSERHRDEQYF.

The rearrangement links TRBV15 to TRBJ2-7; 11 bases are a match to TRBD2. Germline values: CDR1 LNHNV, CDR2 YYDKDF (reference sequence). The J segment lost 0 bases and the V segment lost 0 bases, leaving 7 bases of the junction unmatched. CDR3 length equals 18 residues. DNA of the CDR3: TGTGCCACCAGCAGAGATCGGCCTAGCGGGGGGATCTCCTACGAGCAGTACTTC. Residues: CATSRDRPSGGISYEQYF.

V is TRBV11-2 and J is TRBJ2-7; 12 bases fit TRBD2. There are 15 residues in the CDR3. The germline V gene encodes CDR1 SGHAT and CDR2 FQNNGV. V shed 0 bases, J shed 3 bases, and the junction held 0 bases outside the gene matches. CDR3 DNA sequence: TGTGCCAGCAGCTTAGAACTAGCGGGAGGCTACGAGCAGTACTTC. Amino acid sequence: CASSLELAGGYEQYF. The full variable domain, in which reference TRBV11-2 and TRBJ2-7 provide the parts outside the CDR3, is EAGVAQSPRYKIIEKRQSVAFWCNPISGHATLYWYQQILGQGPKLLIQFQNNGVVDDSQLPKDRFSAERLKGVDSTLKIQPAKLEDSAVYLCASSLELAGGYEQYFGPGTRLTVT.

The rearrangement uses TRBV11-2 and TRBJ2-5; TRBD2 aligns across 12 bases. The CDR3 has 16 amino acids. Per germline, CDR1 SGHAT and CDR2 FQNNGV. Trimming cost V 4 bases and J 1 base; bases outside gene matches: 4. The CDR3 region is CASSSRLAGAQETQYF. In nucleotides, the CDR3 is TGTGCCAGCAGCTCCAGACTAGCGGGAGCCCAAGAGACCCAGTACTTC.

CDR3 sequence reads: CASSLQGPDTQYF. In DNA, the CDR3 is TGTGCCAGCAGCTTACAGGGTCCAGATACGCAGTATTTT. This chain joins TRBV5-4 and TRBJ2-3; D is possibly TRBD1 (6 bases). The germline gives CDR1 SGHNT, CDR2 YYREEE (reference sequence). The CDR3 is made up of 13 amino acids. Trimming stripped 2 bases from V and 4 bases from J, with 8 bases between.

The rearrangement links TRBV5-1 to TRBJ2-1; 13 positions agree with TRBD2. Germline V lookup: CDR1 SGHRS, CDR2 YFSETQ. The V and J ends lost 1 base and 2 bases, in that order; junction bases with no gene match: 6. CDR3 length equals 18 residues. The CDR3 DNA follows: TGCGCCAGCAGCTTGAAGACTAGCGGGGGGAACCCCTACAATGAGCAGTTCTTC. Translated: CASSLKTSGGNPYNEQFF.

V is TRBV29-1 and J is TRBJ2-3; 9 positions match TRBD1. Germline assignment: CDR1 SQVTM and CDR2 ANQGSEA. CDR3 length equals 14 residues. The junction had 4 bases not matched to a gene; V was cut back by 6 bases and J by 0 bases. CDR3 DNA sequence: TGCAGCGTCAACAGGGGGCTTAGCACAGATACGCAGTATTTT. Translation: CSVNRGLSTDTQYF.

The CDR3 DNA follows: TGTGCCACCAGAGGTCGGGTAGCGGGAGAGAATGAGCAGTTCTTC. This codes for CATRGRVAGENEQFF. The chain couples TRBV7-9 to TRBJ2-1, with 9 bases identical to TRBD2. Trimming removed 10 bases from V and 7 bases from J; junction bases left unmatched: 14. The germline CDR1 and CDR2 sequences are SEHNR and FQNEAQ (reference sequence). CDR3 length: 15 residues.

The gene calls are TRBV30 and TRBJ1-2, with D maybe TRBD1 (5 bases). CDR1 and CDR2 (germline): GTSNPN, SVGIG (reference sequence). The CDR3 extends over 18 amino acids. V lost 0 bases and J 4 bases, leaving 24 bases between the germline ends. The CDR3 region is CAWSVVGVQSFGGYGYTF. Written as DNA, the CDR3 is TGTGCCTGGAGTGTCGTAGGGGTTCAGAGTTTCGGGGGCTATGGCTACACCTTC. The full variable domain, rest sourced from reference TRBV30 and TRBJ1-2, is SQTIHQWPATLVQPVGSPLSLECTVEGTSNPNLYWYRQAAGRGLQLLFYSVGIGQISSEVPQNLSASRPQDRQFILSSKKLLLSDSGFYLCAWSVVGVQSFGGYGYTFGSGTRLTVV.